The 16 T cell receptor beta chains reported below all come from one sample, sequenced in a study of blood T cells in healthy people across ages. The use of a sample-barcoded 5' primer and a J-beta primer mix characterized a second PCR of 7 to 11 cycles. Using its own MiXCR run on the 5' RACE reads, TCRdb lists one record per CDR3 protein. The profile covers about 1,600,000 distinct CDR3 sequences, with roughly 40% appearing a single time and under 8% taken by the ten largest. Sequenced: blood. The receptors come from a woman in her late teens or twenties in good health.

The J gene is TRBJ1-2, the V gene TRBV7-9; D gene ambiguous. The CDR3 contains 12 residues. Trimming removed 3 bases at V and 7 bases at J, with 9 bases between. Germline V CDR1 and CDR2: SEHNR, FQNEAQ (reference sequence). This chain's CDR3 is CASSFAFPGYTF. The CDR3 nucleotides read TGTGCCAGCAGCTTTGCCTTCCCTGGCTACACCTTC. The full variable domain, completed using reference TRBV7-9 and TRBJ1-2, is DTGVSQNPRHKITKRGQNVTFRCDPISEHNRLYWYRQTLGQGPEFLTYFQNEAQLEKSRLLSDRFSAERPKGSFSTLEIQRTEQGDSAMYLCASSFAFPGYTFGSGTRLTVV.

V is TRBV6-1 and J is TRBJ2-3, with D tentatively TRBD1 or TRBD2 (5 bases each). The V gene lost 6 bases and the J gene lost 3 bases, with 13 bases spanning the gap. The CDR3 totals 14 residues. Germline values: CDR1 MNHNS, CDR2 SASEGT. This CDR3 is CASRGTVGTDTQYF. CDR3 nucleotide sequence: TGTGCCAGCAGGGGGACGGTTGGGACAGATACGCAGTATTTT.

This clonotype came up a few times. The chain employs TRBV3-1 and TRBJ2-1; TRBD1 aligns across 11 bases. CDR3 length equals 19 residues. Germline V gene data show CDR1 as LGHDT and CDR2 as YNNKEL (reference sequence). V lost 4 bases to trimming and J lost 7 bases; unmatched junction nucleotides: 18. CDR3 nucleotide sequence: TGTGCCAGCAGCCCCAACTTGAAGGGATGGACAGGGGGCAGGAATGAGCAGTTCTTC. Translated: CASSPNLKGWTGGRNEQFF.

This CDR3 is CASSQDDGAYEQYF. The CDR3 DNA reads TGCGCCAGCAGCCAAGATGACGGGGCCTACGAGCAGTACTTC. The genes are TRBV4-3 and TRBJ2-7; TRBD2 is a possible D gene (5 bases). The CDR3 length is 14 residues. V gave up 0 bases and J gave up 2 bases, with 8 bases separating them. The germline V gene encodes CDR1 LGHNA and CDR2 YSLEER.

This clonotype was detected only a few times. V gene TRBV20-1 combines with J gene TRBJ2-4; no clear D gene. The germline V and J ends were trimmed by 3 bases and 0 bases, with 6 bases remaining between them. Germline V gene lookup returns CDR1 DFQATT and CDR2 SNEGSKA (reference sequence). CDR3 length equals 13 residues. Here the CDR3 reads CSARSVAKNIQYF. In DNA form, the CDR3 reads TGCAGTGCTAGGTCCGTAGCCAAAAACATTCAGTACTTC.

About this clonotype: The junction departs from germline at one end; a sequencing error may be responsible. The chain joins TRBV4-2 to TRBJ1-2, with D possibly matching TRBD1 (5 bases). Germline V gene lookup returns CDR1 LGHNA and CDR2 YNFKEQ. The CDR3 sequence is 17 residues long. DNA of the CDR3: TGTGCCAGCGGCCAAGATGGGGGTCGGAGTGGGCGTTATGGCTACACCTTC. This encodes CASGQDGGRSGRYGYTF.

V is TRBV7-2 and J is TRBJ2-1; D is perhaps TRBD2 (6 bases). The CDR3 covers 15 residues. In germline, CDR1 is SGHTA, CDR2 FQGNSA. V was clipped by 5 bases and J by 5 bases, with 16 bases between them. CDR3 protein: CASSAAWGLNNEQFF. CDR3 sequence (DNA): TGTGCCAGCAGCGCAGCTTGGGGACTCAACAATGAGCAGTTCTTC. Complete variable domain (other parts from reference TRBV7-2 and TRBJ2-1): GAGVSQSPSNKVTEKGKDVELRCDPISGHTALYWYRQSLGQGLEFLIYFQGNSAPDKSGLPSDRFSAERTGGSVSTLTIQRTQQEDSAVYLCASSAAWGLNNEQFFGPGTRLTVL.

The J gene is TRBJ1-1, the V gene TRBV29-1; no reliable D call. Trimming took 2 bases from V and 0 from J, leaving 13 bases between them. CDR1 and CDR2 (germline): SQVTM, ANQGSEA. The CDR3 sequence is 15 residues long. The DNA for the CDR3 is TGCAGCGTTGAACCTCGGACGGTAATGAACACTGAAGCTTTCTTT. Its protein product is CSVEPRTVMNTEAFF.

In its sample, this clonotype was seen a few times. The chain joins TRBV6-6 to TRBJ2-7, with 7 nucleotides matching TRBD1. CDR3 length: 14 amino acids. Germline lookup yields CDR1 MNHNY and CDR2 SVGAGI (reference sequence). V trimming: 6 bases; J trimming: 3 bases; junction bases outside the gene matches: 8. This chain's CDR3 is CASRPRDRIYEQYF. CDR3 sequence (DNA): TGTGCCAGCAGACCCCGGGACAGAATCTACGAGCAGTACTTC.

This clonotype was counted at least ten times. The chain uses TRBV7-8 and TRBJ1-2; D gene unclear. The CDR3 contains 15 residues. Between the trimmed V and J ends, which lost 1 base and 4 bases, there was a span of 13 bases. The germline CDR1 and CDR2 sequences are SGHVS and FQNEAQ. The CDR3 loop reads CASSLVEASPYGYTF. In DNA, the CDR3 is TGTGCCAGCAGCTTAGTGGAGGCCAGCCCCTATGGCTACACCTTC.

V is TRBV4-2 and J is TRBJ1-5, with 10 bases lining up with TRBD1. V dropped 2 bases and J dropped 5; count of bases not matched to a gene: 6. The CDR3 contains 16 residues. Per the germline V gene, CDR1 is LGHNA and CDR2 is YNFKEQ. CDR3 coding DNA: TGTGCCAGCAGCCAATTAGGACAGGGGGTTTATCAGCCCCAGCATTTT. Translating gives CASSQLGQGVYQPQHF.

The chain is built from TRBV9 and TRBJ1-2; possible D gene TRBD1, 5 bases. The CDR3 totals 14 residues. Germline V gives CDR1 SGDLS, CDR2 YYNGEE. V was clipped by 5 bases and J by 3 bases, with 14 bases between them. The CDR3: CASRVVGHHYGYTF. The CDR3, as DNA: TGTGCCAGCAGGGTGGTTGGACACCACTATGGCTACACCTTC. Full variable domain (remainder filled in from reference TRBV9 and TRBJ1-2): DSGVTQTPKHLITATGQRVTLRCSPRSGDLSVYWYQQSLDQGLQFLIQYYNGEERAKGNILERFSAQQFPDLHSELNLSSLELGDSALYFCASRVVGHHYGYTFGSGTRLTVV.

This chain connects TRBV27 to TRBJ2-1; 7 bases map to TRBD2. The CDR3 sequence is 12 residues long. V lost 9 bases, J lost 9 bases, and 8 bases stayed unmatched. Germline assignment: CDR1 MNHEY and CDR2 SMNVEV (reference sequence). In DNA, the CDR3 is TGTGCCAGTCGCCCCGGGGAGGGTGAGCAGTTCTTC. Its protein is CASRPGEGEQFF.

The chain recombines TRBV3-1 with TRBJ2-7, with D possibly TRBD1 on 6 matching bases. This CDR3 is built from 13 residues. Germline V gene lookup returns CDR1 LGHDT and CDR2 YNNKEL (reference sequence). Trimming stripped 6 bases from V and 1 base from J, with 10 bases between. The CDR3 loop is CASREQGSYEQYF. The CDR3 DNA reads as TGTGCCAGCAGAGAACAGGGTTCCTACGAGCAGTACTTC.

The chain couples TRBV7-9 to TRBJ1-5; D is uncertain. The CDR3 spans 15 residues. CDR1 and CDR2 (germline): SEHNR, FQNEAQ (reference sequence). The V and J ends lost 3 bases and 2 bases respectively, with 11 bases between them. CDR3 nucleotides: TGTGCCAGCAGCTTTAGTGCTGGAGGCAATCAGCCCCAGCATTTT. Protein product: CASSFSAGGNQPQHF.

The chain employs TRBV7-2 and TRBJ2-7, with 9 positions matching TRBD1. The CDR3 is 16 residues long. Germline V gives CDR1 SGHTA, CDR2 FQGNSA. V trimming: 2 bases; J trimming: 3 bases; junction bases outside the gene matches: 8. CDR3: CASSLIRDRAIYEQYF. The CDR3 DNA reads as TGTGCCAGCAGCTTAATCCGGGACAGGGCGATCTACGAGCAGTACTTC.